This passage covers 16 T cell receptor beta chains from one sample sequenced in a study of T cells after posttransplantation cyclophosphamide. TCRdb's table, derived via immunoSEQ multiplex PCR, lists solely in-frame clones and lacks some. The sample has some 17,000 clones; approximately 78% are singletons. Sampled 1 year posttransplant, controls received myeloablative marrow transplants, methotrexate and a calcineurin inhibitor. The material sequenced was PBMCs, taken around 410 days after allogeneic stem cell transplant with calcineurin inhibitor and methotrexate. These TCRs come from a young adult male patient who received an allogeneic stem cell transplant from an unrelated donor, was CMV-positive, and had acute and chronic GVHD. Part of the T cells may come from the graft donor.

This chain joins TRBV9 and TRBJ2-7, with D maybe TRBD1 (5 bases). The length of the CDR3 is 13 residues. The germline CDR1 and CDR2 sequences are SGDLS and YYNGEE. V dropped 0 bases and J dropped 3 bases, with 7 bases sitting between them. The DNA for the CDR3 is TGTGCCAGCAGCGTAGGACAGAACTACGAGCAGTACTTC. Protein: CASSVGQNYEQYF.

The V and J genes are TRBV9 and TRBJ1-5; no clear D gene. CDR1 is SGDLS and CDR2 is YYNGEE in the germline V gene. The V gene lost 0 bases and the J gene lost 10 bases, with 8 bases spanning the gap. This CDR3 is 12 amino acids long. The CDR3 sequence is CASSVGDRPQHF. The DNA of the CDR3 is TGTGCCAGCAGCGTAGGCGATCGTCCCCAGCATTTT.

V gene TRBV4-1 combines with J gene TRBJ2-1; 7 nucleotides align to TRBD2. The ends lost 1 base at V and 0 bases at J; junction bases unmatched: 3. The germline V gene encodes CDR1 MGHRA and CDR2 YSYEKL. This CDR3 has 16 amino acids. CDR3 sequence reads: CASSQAGGSSYNEQFF. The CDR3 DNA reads TGCGCCAGCAGCCAAGCGGGCGGGAGCTCCTACAATGAGCAGTTCTTC.

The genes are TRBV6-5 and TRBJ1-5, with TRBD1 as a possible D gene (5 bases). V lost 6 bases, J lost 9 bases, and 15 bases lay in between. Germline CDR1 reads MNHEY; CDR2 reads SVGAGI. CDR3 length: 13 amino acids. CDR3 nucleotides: TGTGCCAGCAGCCCCACCAGGGTTCCGCCCCAGCATTTT. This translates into CASSPTRVPPQHF.

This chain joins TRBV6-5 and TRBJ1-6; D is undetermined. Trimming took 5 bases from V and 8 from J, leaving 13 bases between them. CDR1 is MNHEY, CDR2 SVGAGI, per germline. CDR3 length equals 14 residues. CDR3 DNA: TGTGCCAGCAGTGCATCGAAAGAGCATTCACCCCTCCACTTT. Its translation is CASSASKEHSPLHF.

The CDR3 DNA follows: TGTGCCAGCAGCTTAGTAGCGGGAGGGAATGAGCAGTTCTTC. It codes for CASSLVAGGNEQFF. The gene calls are TRBV11-2 and TRBJ2-1; 11 bases match TRBD2. With 1 base clipped from V and 7 bases from J, the junction kept 0 bases outside the gene matches. The CDR3 contains 14 residues. Germline V CDR1 and CDR2: SGHAT, FQNNGV. The full variable domain, its missing parts supplied by reference TRBV11-2 and TRBJ2-1, is EAGVAQSPRYKIIEKRQSVAFWCNPISGHATLYWYQQILGQGPKLLIQFQNNGVVDDSQLPKDRFSAERLKGVDSTLKIQPAKLEDSAVYLCASSLVAGGNEQFFGPGTRLTVL.

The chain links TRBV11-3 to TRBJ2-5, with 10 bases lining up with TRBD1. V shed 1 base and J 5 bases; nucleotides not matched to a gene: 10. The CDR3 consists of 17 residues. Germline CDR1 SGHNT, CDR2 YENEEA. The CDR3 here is CASSLGGTGVIKETQYF. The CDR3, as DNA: TGTGCCAGCAGCTTAGGCGGGACAGGGGTGATCAAGGAGACCCAGTACTTC.

The CDR3 nucleotides read TGTGCCAGCAGTTCACAGGGGGCTGACGAGCAGTACTTC. Protein sequence: CASSSQGADEQYF. The chain uses TRBV27 and TRBJ2-7; the match to TRBD1 covers 9 bases. CDR1 and CDR2 from the germline V gene are MNHEY and SMNVEV (reference sequence). J gave up 5 bases and V 4 bases, and 3 bases lay outside the gene matches. This CDR3 spans 13 amino acids.

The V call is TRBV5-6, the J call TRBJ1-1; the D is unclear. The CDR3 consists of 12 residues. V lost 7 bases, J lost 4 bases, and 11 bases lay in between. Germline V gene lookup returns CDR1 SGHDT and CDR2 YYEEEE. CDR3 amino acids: CASQRRLTEAFF. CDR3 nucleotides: TGTGCCAGCCAGAGGCGGCTCACTGAAGCTTTCTTT.

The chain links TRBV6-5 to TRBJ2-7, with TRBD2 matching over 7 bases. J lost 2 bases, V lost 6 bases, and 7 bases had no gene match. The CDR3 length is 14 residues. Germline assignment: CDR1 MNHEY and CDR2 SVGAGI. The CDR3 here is CASSPRGDAYEQYF. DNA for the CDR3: TGTGCCAGCAGCCCTCGGGGGGACGCCTACGAGCAGTACTTC.

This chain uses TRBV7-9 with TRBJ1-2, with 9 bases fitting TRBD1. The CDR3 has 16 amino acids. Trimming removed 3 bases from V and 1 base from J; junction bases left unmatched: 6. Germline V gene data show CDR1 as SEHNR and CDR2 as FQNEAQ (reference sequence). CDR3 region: CASSLAGTGINYGYTF. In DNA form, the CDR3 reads TGTGCCAGCAGCTTGGCCGGGACAGGGATTAACTATGGCTACACCTTC.

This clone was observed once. This chain's CDR3 is CASSLPNLRGYTF. CDR3 in DNA: TGTGCCAGCAGCTTACCGAACCTACGGGGCTACACCTTC. V gene TRBV13 combines with J gene TRBJ1-2, with unresolved D. The CDR3 is 13 residues long. CDR1 is PRHDT and CDR2 is FYEKMQ in the germline V gene (reference sequence). V shed 2 bases and J shed 8 bases, with 12 bases lying between them.

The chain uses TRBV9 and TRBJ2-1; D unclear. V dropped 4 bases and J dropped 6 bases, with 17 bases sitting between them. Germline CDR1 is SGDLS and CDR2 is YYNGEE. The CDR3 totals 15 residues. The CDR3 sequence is CASSPENSFGNEQFF. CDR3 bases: TGTGCCAGCAGCCCTGAGAACAGTTTCGGCAATGAGCAGTTCTTC.

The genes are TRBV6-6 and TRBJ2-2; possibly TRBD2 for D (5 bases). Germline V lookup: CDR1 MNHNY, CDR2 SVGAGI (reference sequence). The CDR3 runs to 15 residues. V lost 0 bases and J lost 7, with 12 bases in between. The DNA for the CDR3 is TGTGCCAGCAGTTACTCCCGGGGTCTAGGCGGGGAGCTGTTTTTT. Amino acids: CASSYSRGLGGELFF.

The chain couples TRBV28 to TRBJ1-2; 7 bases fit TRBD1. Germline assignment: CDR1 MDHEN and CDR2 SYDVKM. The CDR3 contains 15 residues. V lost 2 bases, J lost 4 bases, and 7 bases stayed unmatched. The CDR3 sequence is CASSLELGQIYGYTF. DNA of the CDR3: TGTGCCAGCAGTTTAGAGTTGGGACAGATCTATGGCTACACCTTC.

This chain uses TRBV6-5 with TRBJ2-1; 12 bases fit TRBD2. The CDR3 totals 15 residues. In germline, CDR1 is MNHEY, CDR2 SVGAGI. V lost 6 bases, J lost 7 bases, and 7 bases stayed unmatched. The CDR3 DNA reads TGTGCCAGCAGCATACTAGCGGGGGGCCGAAATGAGCAGTTCTTC. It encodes CASSILAGGRNEQFF.